The text below deals with one T cell receptor beta chain. This entry is derived from a study of blood T cell repertoires in COVID-19. For the study at large: The United States, Italy and Spain provided the acute and convalescent COVID-19 samples. Nucleic acid was either cDNA or gDNA, and it came from T cells, B-cell-depleted T cells, or PBMCs.

The authors' processing: Estimated nucleated cell counts came from reference gene primer amplification. The method was immunoSEQ multiplex PCR; TCRdb's version includes in-frame clones alone and lacks a portion of them. V, J and clone size derive from that table, while D and trimming were established from the DNA sequence. The data contain about 280,000 clones, about nine tenths of them singletons. Trimming removed 3 bases from V and 1 base from J, with 9 bases in between. CDR1 is MDHEN, CDR2 SYDVKM, per germline. The CDR3 is made up of 14 amino acids. Sequencing was performed on peripheral blood. The rearrangement links TRBV28 to TRBJ1-1; weak D call: TRBD1 (6 bases). The sequence came from a woman between 25 and 40 years old with COVID-19, enrolled during active disease. CDR3: CASSFFRGNTEAFF. CDR3 DNA sequence: TGTGCCAGCAGTTTCTTCAGGGGGAACACTGAAGCTTTCTTT.